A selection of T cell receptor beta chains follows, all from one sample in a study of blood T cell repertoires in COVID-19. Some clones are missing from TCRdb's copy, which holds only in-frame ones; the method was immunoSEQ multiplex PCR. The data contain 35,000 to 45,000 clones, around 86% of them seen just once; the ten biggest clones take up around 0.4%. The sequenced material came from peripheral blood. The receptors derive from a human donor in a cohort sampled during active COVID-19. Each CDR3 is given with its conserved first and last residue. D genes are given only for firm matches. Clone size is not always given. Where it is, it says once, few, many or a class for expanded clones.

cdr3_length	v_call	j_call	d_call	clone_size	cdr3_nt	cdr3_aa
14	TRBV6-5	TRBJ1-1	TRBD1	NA	TGTGCCAGCAAGTTAACAGGGGGAGGCACTGAAGCTTTCTTT	CASKLTGGGTEAFF
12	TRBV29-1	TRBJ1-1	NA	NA	TGCAGCGTACGGGGTCGGGAGACTGAAGCTTTCTTT	CSVRGRETEAFF
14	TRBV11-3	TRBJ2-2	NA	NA	TGTGCCAGCAGCGTAGAGGGGAGCACCGGGGAGCTGTTTTTT	CASSVEGSTGELFF
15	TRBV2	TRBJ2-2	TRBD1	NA	TGTGCCAGCAGAACCGGGACAGGGCTCACCGGGGAGCTGTTTTTT	CASRTGTGLTGELFF
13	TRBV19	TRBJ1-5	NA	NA	TGTGCCAGTAGTAAGGCAGGGATCCAGCCCCAGCATTTT	CASSKAGIQPQHF
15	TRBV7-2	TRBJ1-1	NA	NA	TGTGCCAGCAGCTCCCAAGGGAGGGGGAACACTGAAGCTTTCTTT	CASSSQGRGNTEAFF
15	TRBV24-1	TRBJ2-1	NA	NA	TGTGCCACCAGTGATCTGTTAGACCCCCAGGATGAGCAGTTCTTC	CATSDLLDPQDEQFF
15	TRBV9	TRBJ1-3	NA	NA	TGTGCCAGCAGCGTATTACAGGGAACTGGAAACACCATATATTTT	CASSVLQGTGNTIYF
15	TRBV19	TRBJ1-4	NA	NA	TGTGCCAGTAGTTCGATTTTGGCTGGTGATGAAAAACTGTTTTTT	CASSSILAGDEKLFF
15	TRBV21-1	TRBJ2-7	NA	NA	TGTGCCAGCAGCAACGGGACAGGGGATAACTACGAGCAGTACTTC	CASSNGTGDNYEQYF
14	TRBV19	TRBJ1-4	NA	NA	TGTGCCAGTAGTATACGTGCAACTAATGAAAAACTGTTTTTT	CASSIRATNEKLFF
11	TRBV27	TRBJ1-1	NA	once	TGTGCCAGCAGTCTCGGGGGTGAAGCTTTCTTT	CASSLGGEAFF
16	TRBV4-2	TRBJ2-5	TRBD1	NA	TGTGCCAGCAGCCAAGTTTGGGCAGGGGGCAGGGAGACCCAGTACTTC	CASSQVWAGGRETQYF
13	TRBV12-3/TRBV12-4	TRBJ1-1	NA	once	TGTGCCAGCAGTTTGGACAGCTCCTCTGAAGCTTTCTTT	CASSLDSSSEAFF
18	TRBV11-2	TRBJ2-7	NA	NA	TGTGCCAGCAGCTTGACTAGGGGAGGGACAGGCCAGACCTACGAGCAGTACTTC	CASSLTRGGTGQTYEQYF
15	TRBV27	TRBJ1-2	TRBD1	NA	TGTGCCAGCAGTTTATCGGCCAGGGGGCCCTATGGCTACACCTTC	CASSLSARGPYGYTF
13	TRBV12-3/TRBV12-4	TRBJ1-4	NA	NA	TGTGCCAGCAGTTTAGCCTATAATGAAAAACTGTTTTTT	CASSLAYNEKLFF
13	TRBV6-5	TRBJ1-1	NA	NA	TGTGCCAGCAACCGACAGGTGAACACTGAAGCTTTCTTT	CASNRQVNTEAFF
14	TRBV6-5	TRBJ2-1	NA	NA	TGTGCCAGCAGTTACTCTGTCCTATACAATGAGCAGTTCTTC	CASSYSVLYNEQFF
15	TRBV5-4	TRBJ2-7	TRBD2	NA	TGTGCCAGCAGGGGGGCGACTAGCGGGCCCTACGAGCAGTACTTC	CASRGATSGPYEQYF
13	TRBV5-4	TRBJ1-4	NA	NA	TGTGCCAGCAGCCCACGGGGGGGTGAAAAACTGTTTTTT	CASSPRGGEKLFF
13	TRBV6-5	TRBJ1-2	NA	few	TGTGCCAGCAGCAGGACAGCCATCTATGGCTACACCTTC	CASSRTAIYGYTF
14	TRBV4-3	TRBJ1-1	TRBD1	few	TGCGCCAGCAGCCATGCTGACAGGGACACTGAAGCTTTCTTT	CASSHADRDTEAFF
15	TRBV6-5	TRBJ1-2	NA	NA	TGTGCCAGCATCCAGCAGGGAGGTCCTAACTATGGCTACACCTTC	CASIQQGGPNYGYTF
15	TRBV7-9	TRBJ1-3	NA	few	TGTGCCAGCAGAACCTCGGGACACTCTGGAAACACCATATATTTT	CASRTSGHSGNTIYF
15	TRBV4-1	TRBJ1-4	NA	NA	TGCGCCAGCAGCCCGGACAGCACAACTAATGAAAAACTGTTTTTT	CASSPDSTTNEKLFF
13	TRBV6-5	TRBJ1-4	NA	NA	TGTGCCAGCAGGAGAGCAACTAATGAAAAACTGTTTTTT	CASRRATNEKLFF
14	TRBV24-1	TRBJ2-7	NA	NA	TGTGCCACCAGTGATGCAGGGCCCACCTACGAGCAGTACTTC	CATSDAGPTYEQYF
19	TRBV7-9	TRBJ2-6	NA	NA	TGTGCCAGCAGCTTAACCACACAGGGTACAGCGTCTGGGGCCAACGTCCTGACTTTC	CASSLTTQGTASGANVLTF
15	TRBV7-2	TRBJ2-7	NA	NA	TGTGCCAGCAGCTTGAAGGCATCCGACACCTACGAGCAGTACTTC	CASSLKASDTYEQYF
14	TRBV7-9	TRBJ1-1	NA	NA	TGTGCCAGCAGCTCCGGTGTTTTGAACACTGAAGCTTTCTTT	CASSSGVLNTEAFF
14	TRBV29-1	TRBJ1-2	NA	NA	TGCAGCGTTGAAAGAGGGCTTACTAACTATGGCTACACCTTC	CSVERGLTNYGYTF
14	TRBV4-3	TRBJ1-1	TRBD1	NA	TGCGCCAGCAGCCAGGACAGGGGGCGGACTGAAGCTTTCTTT	CASSQDRGRTEAFF
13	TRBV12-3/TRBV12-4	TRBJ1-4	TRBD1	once	TGTGCCAGCGGACGGACAGGGGACGCAAAACTGTTTTTT	CASGRTGDAKLFF
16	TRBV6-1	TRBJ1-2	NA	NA	TGTGCCAGCAGTGAATCCTGGCGGGTGGCCAACTATGGCTACACCTTC	CASSESWRVANYGYTF
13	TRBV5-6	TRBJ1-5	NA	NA	TGTGCCAGCAGCTTGGGAGAGGATCAGCCCCAGCATTTT	CASSLGEDQPQHF
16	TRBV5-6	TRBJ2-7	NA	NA	TGTGCCAGCAGCACGGATATACAGGGAGGGGGGAACGAGCAGTACTTC	CASSTDIQGGGNEQYF
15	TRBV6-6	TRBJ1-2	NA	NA	TGTGCCAGCAGTTACTTCACAGGGTTTAACTATGGCTACACCTTC	CASSYFTGFNYGYTF